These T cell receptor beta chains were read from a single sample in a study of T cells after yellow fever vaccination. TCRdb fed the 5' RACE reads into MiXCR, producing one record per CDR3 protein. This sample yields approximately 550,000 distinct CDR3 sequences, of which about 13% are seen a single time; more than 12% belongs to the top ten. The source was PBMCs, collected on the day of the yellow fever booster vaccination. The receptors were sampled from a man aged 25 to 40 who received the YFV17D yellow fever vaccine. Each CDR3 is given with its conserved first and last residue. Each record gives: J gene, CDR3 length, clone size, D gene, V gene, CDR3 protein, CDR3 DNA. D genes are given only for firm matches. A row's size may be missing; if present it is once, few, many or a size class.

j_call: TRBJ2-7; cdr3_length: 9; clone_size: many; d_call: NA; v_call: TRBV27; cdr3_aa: CASTREQYF; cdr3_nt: TGTGCCAGCACTAGAGAGCAGTACTTC
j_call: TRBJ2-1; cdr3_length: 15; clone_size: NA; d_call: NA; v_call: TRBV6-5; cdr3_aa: CASSYGGRLRSQQFF; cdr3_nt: TGTGCCAGCAGTTACGGTGGCAGACTCCGATCCCAGCAGTTCTTC
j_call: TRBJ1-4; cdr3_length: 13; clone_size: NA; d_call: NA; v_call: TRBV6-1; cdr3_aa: CAGGRGRGEKLFF; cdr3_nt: TGTGCCGGTGGACGGGGCCGCGGGGAAAAACTGTTTTTT
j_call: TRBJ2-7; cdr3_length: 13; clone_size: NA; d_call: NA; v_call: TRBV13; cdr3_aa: CASSLGDSVEQYF; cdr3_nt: TGTGCCAGCAGCTTAGGGGACAGCGTTGAGCAGTACTTC
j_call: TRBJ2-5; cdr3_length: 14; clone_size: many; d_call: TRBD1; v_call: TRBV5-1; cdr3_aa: CASSLRTGQETQYF; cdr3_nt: TGCGCCAGCAGCTTGAGGACAGGCCAAGAGACCCAGTACTTC
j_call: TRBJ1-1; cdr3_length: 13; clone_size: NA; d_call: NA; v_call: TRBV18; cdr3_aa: CASSSTVETEAFF; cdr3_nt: TGTGCCAGCTCATCGACAGTGGAGACTGAAGCTTTCTTT
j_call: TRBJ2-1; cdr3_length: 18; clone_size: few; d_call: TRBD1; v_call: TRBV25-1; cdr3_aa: CASSVTSSGTGAWNEQFF; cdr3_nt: TGTGCCAGCAGTGTCACCTCCTCCGGGACAGGGGCTTGGAATGAGCAGTTCTTC
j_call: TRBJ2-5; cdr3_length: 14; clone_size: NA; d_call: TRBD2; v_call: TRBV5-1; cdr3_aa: CASSWTSGMETQYF; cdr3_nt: TGCGCCAGCAGCTGGACTAGCGGGATGGAGACCCAGTACTTC
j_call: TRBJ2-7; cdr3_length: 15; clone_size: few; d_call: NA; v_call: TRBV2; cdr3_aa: CASSEAPRGPYEQYF; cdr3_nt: TGTGCCAGCAGTGAAGCGCCCCGGGGGCCCTACGAGCAGTACTTC
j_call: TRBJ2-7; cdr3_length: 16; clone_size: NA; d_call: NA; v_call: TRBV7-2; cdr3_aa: CASSLSSVGASYEQYF; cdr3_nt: TGTGCCAGCAGCCTATCCTCGGTGGGGGCTTCCTACGAGCAGTACTTC
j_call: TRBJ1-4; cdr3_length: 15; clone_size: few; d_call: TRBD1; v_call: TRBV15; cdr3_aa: CATSKLQGANEKLFF; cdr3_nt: TGTGCCACCAGCAAGCTACAGGGGGCTAATGAAAAACTGTTTTTT
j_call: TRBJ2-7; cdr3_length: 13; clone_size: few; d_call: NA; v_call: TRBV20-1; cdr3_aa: CSARDRGNYEQYF; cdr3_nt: TGCAGTGCTAGAGATCGGGGTAACTACGAGCAGTACTTC
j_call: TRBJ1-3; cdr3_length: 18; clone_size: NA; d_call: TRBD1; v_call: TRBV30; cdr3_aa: CAWSSLTGSLNAGNTIYF; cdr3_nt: TGTGCCTGGAGTTCCTTGACAGGGTCTCTTAATGCTGGAAACACCATATATTTT
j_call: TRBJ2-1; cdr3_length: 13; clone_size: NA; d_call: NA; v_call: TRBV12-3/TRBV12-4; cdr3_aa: CASSWGQYNEQFF; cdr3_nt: TGTGCCAGCAGCTGGGGGCAGTACAATGAGCAGTTCTTC
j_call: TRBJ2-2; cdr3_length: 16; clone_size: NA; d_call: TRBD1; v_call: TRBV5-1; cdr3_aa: CASSWEKTGLTGELFF; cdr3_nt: TGCGCCAGCAGCTGGGAAAAGACAGGGTTGACCGGGGAGCTGTTTTTT
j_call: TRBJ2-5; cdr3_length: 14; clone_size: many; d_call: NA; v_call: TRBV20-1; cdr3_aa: CSARDGAGGETQYF; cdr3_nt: TGCAGTGCTAGAGATGGTGCAGGCGGGGAGACCCAGTACTTC
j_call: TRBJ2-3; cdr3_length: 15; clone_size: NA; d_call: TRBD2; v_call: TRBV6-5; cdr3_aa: CASSYERGSTDTQYF; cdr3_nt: TGTGCCAGCAGTTATGAGCGGGGGAGCACAGATACGCAGTATTTT
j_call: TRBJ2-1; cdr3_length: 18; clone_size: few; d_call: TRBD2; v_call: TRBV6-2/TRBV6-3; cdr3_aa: CASSYNRLAGDAGNEQFF; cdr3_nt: TGTGCCAGCAGTTATAACAGACTAGCTGGGGATGCGGGAAATGAGCAGTTCTTC
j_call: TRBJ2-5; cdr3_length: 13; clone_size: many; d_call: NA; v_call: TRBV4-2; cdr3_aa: CASSQSVGETQYF; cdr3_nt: TGTGCCAGCAGCCAATCCGTAGGGGAGACCCAGTACTTC
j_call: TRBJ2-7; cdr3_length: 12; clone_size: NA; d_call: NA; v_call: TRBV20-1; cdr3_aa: CSATGTSYEQYF; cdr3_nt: TGCAGTGCTACCGGAACCAGTTACGAGCAGTACTTC
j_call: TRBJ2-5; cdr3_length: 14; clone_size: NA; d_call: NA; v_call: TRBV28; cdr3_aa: CASSPGLDPRTQYF; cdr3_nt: TGTGCCAGCAGCCCAGGTCTGGACCCGAGGACCCAGTACTTC
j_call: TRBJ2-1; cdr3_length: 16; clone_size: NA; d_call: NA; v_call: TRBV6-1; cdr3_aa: CASNNGGTRRYNEQFF; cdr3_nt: TGTGCCAGCAACAACGGCGGGACTCGCCGCTACAATGAGCAGTTCTTC
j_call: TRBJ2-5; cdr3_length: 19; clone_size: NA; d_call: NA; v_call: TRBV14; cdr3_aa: CASSQRALDPRFELETQYF; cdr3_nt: TGTGCCAGCAGCCAAAGGGCCCTGGACCCCAGGTTTGAGCTGGAGACCCAGTACTTC
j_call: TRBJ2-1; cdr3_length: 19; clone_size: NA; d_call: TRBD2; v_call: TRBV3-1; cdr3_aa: CASTYLPPGTSGRLNEQFF; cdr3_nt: TGTGCCAGCACCTATCTACCGCCGGGGACTAGCGGGAGGTTGAATGAGCAGTTCTTC
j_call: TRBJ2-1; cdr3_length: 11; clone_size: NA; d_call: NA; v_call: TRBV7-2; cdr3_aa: CASTYFNEQFF; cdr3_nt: TGTGCCAGCACATACTTCAATGAGCAGTTCTTC